This passage covers 18 T cell receptor beta chains from one sample sequenced in a study of blood T cell repertoires in COVID-19 (dated by TCRdb to about 2020). Receptor amplification or capture employed the immunoSEQ multiplex PCR assay. The immuneACCESS repertoire file appears here via TCRdb, limited to in-frame rearrangements. These files lack a portion of the clones; in checked studies, under half of the deficit traces to unresolved V genes, and the cause of the others is not known. In this sample the table shows about 200,000 clones, more than 70% of which occur a single time. The ten most abundant clones make up about 4.4% of the sample. Sequencing was performed on peripheral blood. The origin of the receptors is a human donor in a cohort sampled during active COVID-19.

The chain couples TRBV15 to TRBJ1-1; D gene ambiguous. Germline lookup yields CDR1 LNHNV and CDR2 YYDKDF (reference sequence). V was cut by 3 bases and J by 1 base, with 9 bases left in between. The CDR3 length is 14 residues. The CDR3 DNA reads as TGTGCCACCAGCAGCTTACGGGAGAACACTGAAGCTTTCTTT. The encoded protein is CATSSLRENTEAFF.

This rearrangement joins TRBV7-9 to TRBJ2-5; D is perhaps TRBD1 (6 bases). The V gene's germline CDR1 is SEHNR and CDR2 FQNEAQ (reference sequence). V lost 3 bases, J lost 2 bases, and 13 bases lay in between. This CDR3 spans 15 amino acids. CDR3 in amino acids: CASSFNGQIQETQYF. The CDR3 DNA is TGTGCCAGCAGCTTTAACGGACAGATTCAAGAGACCCAGTACTTC.

V is TRBV9 and J is TRBJ2-1; 11 nucleotides match TRBD1. The V segment lost 4 bases and the J segment 4 bases; nucleotides outside the gene matches: 7. This CDR3 comprises 16 residues. Per the germline V gene, CDR1 is SGDLS and CDR2 is YYNGEE. CDR3: CASSSRDRGAYNEQFF. In DNA form, the CDR3 reads TGTGCCAGCAGCTCAAGGGACAGGGGGGCATACAATGAGCAGTTCTTC.

The chain joins TRBV6-6 to TRBJ2-7; 7 nucleotides align to TRBD2. Germline CDR1 is MNHNY and CDR2 is SVGAGI (reference sequence). CDR3 length: 15 amino acids. V lost 2 bases to trimming and J lost 7 bases; unmatched junction nucleotides: 11. CDR3 loop: CASSYKKAGSVEQYF. The CDR3 coding sequence is TGTGCCAGCAGTTACAAAAAAGCGGGATCGGTTGAGCAGTACTTC.

The chain combines TRBV6-2 or TRBV6-3 with TRBJ2-1; TRBD2 matches at 9 bases. After removal of 6 bases from V and 10 bases from J, the junction contained 10 bases not matched to a gene. This CDR3 has 14 residues. Germline assignment: CDR1 MNHEY and CDR2 SVGEGT. CDR3 nucleotides: TGTGCCAGCAGCCCCCCGGGACTAGCATTGGAGCAGTTCTTC. Its translation: CASSPPGLALEQFF.

This chain joins TRBV7-9 and TRBJ2-3; no definite D call. Germline values: CDR1 SEHNR, CDR2 FQNEAQ (reference sequence). The CDR3 totals 15 residues. V was shortened by 3 bases and J by 4 bases, with 14 bases between the two germline ends. The chain's CDR3 is CASSFSVPLADTQYF. CDR3 DNA: TGTGCCAGCAGCTTCTCGGTCCCTTTGGCAGATACGCAGTATTTT.

The chain joins TRBV10-3 to TRBJ1-2, with TRBD1 matching 7 bases. Germline loops: CDR1 ENHRY, CDR2 SYGVKD. After removal of 10 bases from V and 2 bases from J, the junction contained 10 bases not matched to a gene. CDR3 length equals 14 residues. CDR3 residues: CASKEGAGNYGYTF. The CDR3 DNA sequence: TGTGCCAGTAAGGAGGGGGCGGGGAACTATGGCTACACCTTC.

The genes are TRBV19 and TRBJ2-2, with D tentatively TRBD1 (5 bases). CDR3 length: 17 residues. Trimming left V 5 bases short and J 1 base short, with 17 bases between. The germline gives CDR1 LNHDA, CDR2 SQIVND (reference sequence). The CDR3 sequence is CASSPYPTVRNTGELFF. The CDR3 nucleotides read TGTGCCAGTAGTCCATACCCGACAGTCCGGAACACCGGGGAGCTGTTTTTT.

The V gene is TRBV5-1, the J gene TRBJ1-6; weak D call: TRBD1 (6 bases). CDR3 length: 16 amino acids. The germline V gene has CDR1 SGHRS and CDR2 YFSETQ. V lost 4 bases and J lost 5, with 16 bases in between. The chain's CDR3 is CASSPGQSRNNSPLHF. CDR3 in DNA: TGCGCCAGCAGCCCCGGACAGTCAAGAAATAATTCACCCCTCCACTTT.

This clone was observed once. The chain recombines TRBV30 with TRBJ2-5; 12 bases fit TRBD2. The CDR3 loop spans 18 amino acids. The ends lost 2 bases at V and 1 base at J; junction bases unmatched: 11. Germline CDR1 and CDR2: GTSNPN and SVGIG (reference sequence). The CDR3 loop reads CAWSSWRTSGNRQETQYF. CDR3 DNA: TGTGCCTGGAGTAGTTGGAGGACTAGCGGGAATCGCCAAGAGACCCAGTACTTC.

The chain uses TRBV5-1 and TRBJ1-2, with 8 bases matching TRBD1. J gave up 8 bases and V 0 bases, and 9 bases lay outside the gene matches. The CDR3 spans 15 residues. Germline V gives CDR1 SGHRS, CDR2 YFSETQ. In nucleotides, the CDR3 is TGCGCCAGCAGCTTGGGGGGGACAGGCTTGACGGGCTACACCTTC. Protein product: CASSLGGTGLTGYTF.

This chain connects TRBV2 to TRBJ1-1; TRBD1 might be the D (5 bases). V dropped 6 bases and J dropped 0 bases, with 11 bases sitting between them. Germline CDR1 and CDR2: SNHLY and FYNNEI. The CDR3 sequence is 14 residues long. CDR3: CASRDQGLNTEAFF. As DNA, the CDR3 is TGTGCCAGCAGAGACCAGGGATTGAACACTGAAGCTTTCTTT.

V is TRBV11-2 and J is TRBJ2-7; TRBD1 agrees at 7 bases. Germline CDR1 and CDR2: SGHAT and FQNNGV. The CDR3 extends over 15 amino acids. The V segment lost 6 bases and the J segment 4 bases; nucleotides outside the gene matches: 12. The CDR3 DNA is TGTGCCAGCAGACGCTTTTCCGGGACAGAGTACGAGCAGTACTTC. Amino acids: CASRRFSGTEYEQYF.

The chain carries TRBV2 and TRBJ1-1; 8 nucleotides match TRBD1. This CDR3 has 15 residues. In germline, CDR1 is SNHLY, CDR2 FYNNEI. Trimming at V came to 6 bases and at J to 0 bases, leaving 6 bases not matched to a gene. CDR3 DNA: TGTGCCAGCAGCAGATGGACAGGGATGAACACTGAAGCTTTCTTT. Translated, it gives CASSRWTGMNTEAFF.

V and J are TRBV29-1 and TRBJ2-3; D may be TRBD2 (5 bases). The germline gives CDR1 SQVTM, CDR2 ANQGSEA. Trimming removed 1 base from V and 0 bases from J, with 8 bases in between. The CDR3 spans 14 residues. The CDR3 is CSVEVERSTDTQYF. The CDR3 nucleotides are TGCAGCGTTGAAGTGGAGCGGAGCACAGATACGCAGTATTTT.

The chain is built from TRBV6-2 or TRBV6-3 and TRBJ2-7, with TRBD1 matching over 7 bases. Germline CDR1 MNHEY, CDR2 SVGEGT. Germline trimming cut 5 bases from V and 3 bases from J; bases unmatched to any gene: 13. The CDR3 sequence is 16 residues long. CDR3 DNA sequence: TGTGCCAGCAGTGATCGAACAGGGGTCTCCTACTACGAGCAGTACTTC. It yields the protein CASSDRTGVSYYEQYF.

The chain carries TRBV6-5 and TRBJ2-1; 7 bases line up with TRBD2. V dropped 4 bases and J dropped 5; count of bases not matched to a gene: 5. The CDR3 sequence is 14 residues long. The germline V gene encodes CDR1 MNHEY and CDR2 SVGAGI. The CDR3, as DNA: TGTGCCAGCAGTTGGGGGGGAGGAGACAATGAGCAGTTCTTC. Encoded protein: CASSWGGGDNEQFF.

V usage is TRBV11-2 and J usage is TRBJ2-1; the match to TRBD2 covers 8 bases. Per the germline V gene, CDR1 is SGHAT and CDR2 is FQNNGV. This CDR3 has 17 residues. V lost 1 base and J lost 4; bases outside the gene matches: 9. In DNA form, the CDR3 reads TGTGCCAGCAGCTTAGGTTTAGGGCTAGCGGGTTACAATGAGCAGTTCTTC. Encoded protein: CASSLGLGLAGYNEQFF. The entire variable domain, with the rest obtained from reference TRBV11-2 and TRBJ2-1, is as follows: EAGVAQSPRYKIIEKRQSVAFWCNPISGHATLYWYQQILGQGPKLLIQFQNNGVVDDSQLPKDRFSAERLKGVDSTLKIQPAKLEDSAVYLCASSLGLGLAGYNEQFFGPGTRLTVL.